This is a list of T cell receptor beta chains from one sample in a study of T cell responses to AZD1222 COVID-19 vaccine. Method: immunoSEQ multiplex PCR; TCRdb's copy keeps in-frame clones and lacks some. The sample carries 120,000 or so clones, 80% to 90% recorded once. The sequences come from peripheral blood, collected on day 0 of AZD1222 vaccination. Receptors were obtained from an adult in good health. Both conserved end residues are part of each CDR3. The D gene is left open where the match is weak. Clone size is given for some rows only: seen once, a few or many times, or a class if the clone is expanded.

V gene	J gene	clone size	D gene	CDR3 protein	CDR3 DNA
TRBV2	TRBJ2-5	NA	NA	CASKRGYQETQYF	TGTGCCAGCAAGCGAGGGTACCAAGAGACCCAGTACTTC
TRBV2	TRBJ1-6	NA	NA	CASSRPTGNNSPLHF	TGTGCCAGCAGCCGCCCTACGGGGAATAATTCACCCCTCCACTTT
TRBV7-3	TRBJ2-3	NA	NA	CASSLSGVAPDTQYF	TGTGCCAGCAGCTTATCCGGGGTCGCCCCAGATACGCAGTATTTT
TRBV4-3	TRBJ1-5	NA	TRBD1	CASSQTVGTALGPQHF	TGCGCCAGCAGCCAAACAGTTGGGACAGCCTTAGGGCCCCAGCATTTT
TRBV4-3	TRBJ1-2	NA	NA	CASSQDLSRGDGYTF	TGCGCCAGCAGCCAAGATTTATCGAGAGGGGATGGCTACACCTTC
TRBV6-5	TRBJ1-5	NA	NA	CASTSRDAGQPQHF	TGTGCCAGCACCTCCCGGGACGCTGGCCAGCCCCAGCATTTT
TRBV24-1	TRBJ2-2	NA	NA	CATSDPTVNTGELFF	TGTGCCACCAGTGACCCGACGGTGAACACCGGGGAGCTGTTTTTT
TRBV7-9	TRBJ2-2	NA	NA	CASSTTRGDTGELFF	TGTGCCAGCAGCACCACCAGGGGAGACACCGGGGAGCTGTTTTTT
TRBV6-5	TRBJ2-7	NA	NA	CASSYSKGHYEQYF	TGTGCCAGCAGTTACTCGAAGGGCCACTACGAGCAGTACTTC
TRBV19	TRBJ1-6	NA	NA	CASSRSIRGVGSPLHF	TGTGCCAGTAGTAGGTCTATAAGGGGAGTAGGCTCACCCCTCCACTTT
TRBV11-3	TRBJ1-1	NA	NA	CASSLSGRLVTEAFF	TGTGCCAGCAGCTTAAGTGGGAGATTGGTCACTGAAGCTTTCTTT
TRBV7-9	TRBJ2-7	NA	NA	CASSATGTSNEQYF	TGTGCCAGCAGCGCCACCGGGACTTCGAACGAGCAGTACTTC
TRBV25-1	TRBJ1-2	NA	NA	CASSEWAGFGYTF	TGTGCCAGCAGTGAATGGGCCGGGTTTGGCTACACCTTC
TRBV27	TRBJ1-2	NA	NA	CASSLTAGGGYTF	TGTGCCAGCAGTTTAACCGCCGGGGGTGGCTACACCTTC
TRBV7-8	TRBJ2-7	NA	TRBD1	CATEQPLKGTGDPYEQYF	TGTGCCACCGAGCAGCCGTTAAAGGGGACAGGGGACCCCTACGAGCAGTACTTC
TRBV3-1/TRBV3-2	TRBJ2-1	NA	TRBD2	CASSPSSGAYNEQFF	TGTGCCAGCAGCCCTTCTAGCGGAGCCTACAATGAGCAGTTCTTC
TRBV5-1	TRBJ1-1	NA	NA	CASRSSLNTEAFF	TGCGCCAGCAGATCCAGCTTGAACACTGAAGCTTTCTTT
TRBV7-9	TRBJ2-3	NA	NA	CASSSYDNTDTQYF	TGTGCCAGCAGCTCCTACGACAACACAGATACGCAGTATTTT
TRBV11-2	TRBJ2-5	NA	NA	CASSGGAGSQETQYF	TGTGCCAGCAGCGGAGGGGCGGGATCACAAGAGACCCAGTACTTC
TRBV28	TRBJ2-7	NA	NA	CASGEVSYEQYF	TGTGCCAGTGGGGAAGTATCCTACGAGCAGTACTTC
TRBV6-2/TRBV6-3	TRBJ2-7	NA	NA	CASSLTGVYEQYF	TGTGCCAGCAGTCTAACAGGTGTCTACGAGCAGTACTTC
TRBV7-9	TRBJ2-7	NA	NA	CASSLRGYEQYF	TGTGCCAGCAGCTTACGGGGGTACGAGCAGTACTTC
TRBV19	TRBJ1-1	NA	NA	CASRTRGRAEAFF	TGTGCCAGTAGAACCCGGGGTAGGGCTGAAGCTTTCTTT
TRBV29-1	TRBJ2-1	NA	NA	CSVEKSWAEQFF	TGCAGCGTTGAGAAGAGCTGGGCTGAGCAGTTCTTC
TRBV20-1	TRBJ2-1	NA	TRBD2	CSASSGGGADNEQFF	TGCAGTGCTAGTTCGGGCGGGGGGGCAGACAATGAGCAGTTCTTC
TRBV14	TRBJ1-5	NA	NA	CASSQSGRDQPQHF	TGTGCCAGCAGCCAATCAGGGAGGGATCAGCCCCAGCATTTT
TRBV27	TRBJ2-7	NA	NA	CASSPQVGTYEQYF	TGTGCCAGCAGTCCCCAAGTAGGGACCTACGAGCAGTACTTC
TRBV18	TRBJ1-2	NA	NA	CASSLDKNYGYTF	TGTGCCAGCTCACTGGACAAGAACTATGGCTACACCTTC
TRBV5-4	TRBJ1-2	NA	TRBD1	CASSSRTGNYGYTF	TGTGCCAGCAGCTCACGGACAGGGAACTATGGCTACACCTTC
TRBV18	TRBJ1-3	NA	TRBD1	CASSPTGESSGNTIYF	TGTGCCAGCTCGCCGACAGGGGAGTCCTCTGGAAACACCATATATTTT
TRBV4-2	TRBJ1-1	NA	NA	CASSQVDPVVEAFF	TGTGCCAGCAGCCAAGTTGACCCGGTAGTAGAAGCTTTCTTT
TRBV5-6	TRBJ1-1	NA	NA	CASSLEGNTEAFF	TGTGCCAGCAGCTTGGAAGGGAACACTGAAGCTTTCTTT
TRBV3-1/TRBV3-2	TRBJ2-5	NA	NA	CASSQGQGLANWETQYF	TGTGCCAGCAGCCAAGGTCAGGGGCTAGCGAATTGGGAGACCCAGTACTTC
TRBV5-1	TRBJ1-1	NA	TRBD1	CASSQPGQGRRDTEAFF	TGCGCCAGCAGTCAACCGGGACAGGGACGAAGGGACACTGAAGCTTTCTTT
TRBV4-2	TRBJ2-2	NA	TRBD1	CPSSQDRGGLAGELFF	TGTCCCAGCAGCCAAGACAGGGGGGGGTTGGCCGGGGAGCTGTTTTTT
TRBV2	TRBJ1-1	NA	NA	CASSENPNTEAFF	TGTGCCAGCAGTGAAAACCCGAACACTGAAGCTTTCTTT
TRBV10-1	TRBJ2-7	NA	NA	CASSDEGRLSYEQYF	TGCGCCAGCAGTGACGAAGGACGCCTCTCCTACGAGCAGTACTTC
TRBV28	TRBJ1-5	few	TRBD1	CASTRTGKPQHF	TGTGCCAGCACCCGGACAGGAAAGCCCCAGCATTTT
TRBV7-9	TRBJ1-2	once	TRBD1	CASSFQGAKAYGYTF	TGTGCCAGCAGCTTTCAGGGGGCGAAAGCCTATGGCTACACCTTC
TRBV20-1	TRBJ1-5	NA	TRBD1	CSASKTFGQVNQPQHF	TGCAGTGCTAGTAAAACTTTCGGACAGGTCAATCAGCCCCAGCATTTT
TRBV6-5	TRBJ1-2	once	NA	CASRGQQGRNYGYTF	TGTGCCAGCAGAGGACAACAGGGCCGTAACTATGGCTACACCTTC
TRBV5-5	TRBJ1-5	NA	TRBD1	CASSLGQGRQPQHF	TGTGCCAGCAGCTTGGGACAGGGGCGTCAGCCCCAGCATTTT
TRBV2	TRBJ2-7	NA	NA	CASSAQDTYEQYF	TGTGCCAGCAGTGCACAGGATACCTACGAGCAGTACTTC
TRBV5-4	TRBJ2-1	NA	TRBD2	CASSSGTTPKEQFF	TGTGCCAGCAGCTCAGGGACTACCCCGAAAGAGCAGTTCTTC
TRBV2	TRBJ1-2	NA	NA	CASKGNRDYGYTF	TGTGCCAGCAAGGGTAATCGTGACTATGGCTACACCTTC
TRBV5-4	TRBJ1-6	NA	TRBD1	CASSRRQGSSYNSPLHF	TGTGCCAGCAGCCGAAGACAGGGGTCCTCCTATAATTCACCCCTCCACTTT